One TCR beta chain is described in this entry. Its antigen is currently unknown. The data are from a study of T-cell reconstitution after alpha-beta-depleted transplantation in children. This CDR3 region has 14 residues. Germline assignment: CDR1 SGHTA and CDR2 FQGTGA. V lost 10 bases to trimming and J lost 0 bases; unmatched junction nucleotides: 5. TCRbeta library preparation incorporated unique molecular identifiers. TCRdb re-derived calls from the PCR reads in MiXCR, one entry per CDR3 protein. The data show 700,000 to 850,000 distinct CDR3 sequences, with under 20% seen just once and under 6% held by the top ten. Study observations and caveats: Several hundred graft clones that had expanded were reportedly the source of alpha-beta T cells about two months after transplant. Some patients showed high day-60 TCRbeta diversity, which derived from surviving recipient T cells and thymic progenitors. After one year, T-cell counts and TCRbeta diversity mostly came from new T cells.

Sequenced here: PBMCs, mostly from graft donor cells, sampled 360 days after TCRalphabeta/CD19-depleted stem cell transplant. The chain carries TRBV7-3 and TRBJ2-1, with 8 bases identical to TRBD2. The receptor comes from a male patient aged 10-17 years who had a stem cell transplant for acute lymphoblastic leukemia, so the T cells may come from the graft donor. The CDR3 region is CATSAGDSYNEQFF. The CDR3 DNA is TGTGCCACCTCAGCGGGAGACTCCTACAATGAGCAGTTCTTC.